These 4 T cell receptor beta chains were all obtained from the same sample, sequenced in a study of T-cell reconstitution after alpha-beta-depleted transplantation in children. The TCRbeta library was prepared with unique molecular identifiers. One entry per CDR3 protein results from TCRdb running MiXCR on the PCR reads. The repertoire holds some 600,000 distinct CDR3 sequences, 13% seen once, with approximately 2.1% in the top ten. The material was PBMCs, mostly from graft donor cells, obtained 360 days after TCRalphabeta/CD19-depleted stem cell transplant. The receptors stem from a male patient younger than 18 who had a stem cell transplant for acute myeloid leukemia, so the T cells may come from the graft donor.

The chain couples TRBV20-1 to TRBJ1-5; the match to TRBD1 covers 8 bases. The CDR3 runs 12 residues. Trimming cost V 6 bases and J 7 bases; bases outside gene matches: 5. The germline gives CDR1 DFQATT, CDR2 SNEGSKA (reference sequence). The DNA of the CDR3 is TGCAGTGCCGGACAGGGAAGACAGCCCCAGCATTTT. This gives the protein CSAGQGRQPQHF.

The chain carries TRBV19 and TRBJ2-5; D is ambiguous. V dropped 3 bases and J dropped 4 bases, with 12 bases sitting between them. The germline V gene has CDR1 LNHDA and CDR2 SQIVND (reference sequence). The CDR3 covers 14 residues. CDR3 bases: TGTGCCAGTAGTATTTCAGGTATTGGAGAGACCCAGTACTTC. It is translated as CASSISGIGETQYF.

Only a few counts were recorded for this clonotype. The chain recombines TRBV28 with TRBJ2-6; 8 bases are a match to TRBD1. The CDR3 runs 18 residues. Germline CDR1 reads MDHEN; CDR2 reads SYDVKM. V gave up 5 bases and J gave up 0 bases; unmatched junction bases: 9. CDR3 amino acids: CASSMTGAPISGANVLTF. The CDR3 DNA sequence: TGTGCCAGCAGTATGACAGGGGCGCCCATCTCTGGGGCCAACGTCCTGACTTTC.

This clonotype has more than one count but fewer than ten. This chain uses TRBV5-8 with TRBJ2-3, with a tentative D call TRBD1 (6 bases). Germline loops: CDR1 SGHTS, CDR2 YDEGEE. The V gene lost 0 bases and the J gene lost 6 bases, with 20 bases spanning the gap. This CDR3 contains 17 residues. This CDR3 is CASSLEQGSYIGDTQYF. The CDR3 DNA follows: TGTGCCAGCAGCTTGGAACAGGGAAGTTACATAGGGGATACGCAGTATTTT.